This TCR beta chain is from a study of T cells in Graves' hyperthyroidism and ophthalmopathy. The study, taken as a whole, reports: Among clonotypes expanded in thyroid above 0.001, most were also found in blood. The model foresaw ophthalmopathy a median around 6.8 months prior to onset.

This CDR3 is built from 17 residues. Germline V gene data show CDR1 as SGHTA and CDR2 as FQGTGA. The trim removed 5 bases at V and 10 bases at J, leaving 15 bases unmatched. Hyperthyroidism patients were newly diagnosed, had disease duration under 2 months, and were aged 18 to 65 years. This clonotype was recorded a few times. The antigen is not known. TCR beta CDR3 regions were amplified from RNA transcripts. The TCR CDR3 first-round RT-PCR relied on the HTBI primer set. MiXCR, applied by TCRdb to the multiplex PCR reads, yields one record per CDR3 protein. The table lists some 800,000 distinct CDR3 sequences, approximately 40% of them singletons.

The sequence derives from a man younger than 30 with Graves' hyperthyroidism. The chain uses TRBV7-3 and TRBJ2-6, with 9 nucleotides matching TRBD2. The sample was blood. CDR3 sequence: CASSPPGSGRSPNVLTF. CDR3 bases: TGTGCCAGCAGCCCGCCAGGCAGCGGGAGGAGCCCTAACGTCCTGACTTTC.